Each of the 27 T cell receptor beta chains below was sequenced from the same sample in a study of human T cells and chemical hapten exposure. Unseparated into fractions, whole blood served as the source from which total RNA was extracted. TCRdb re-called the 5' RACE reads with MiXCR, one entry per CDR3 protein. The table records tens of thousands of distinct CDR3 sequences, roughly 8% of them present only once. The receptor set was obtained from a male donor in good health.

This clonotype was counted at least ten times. Here the CDR3 DNA reads TGCAGTGCTAGAGAAGCGGGATCCACAGATACGCAGTATTTT. This translates into CSAREAGSTDTQYF. The V gene is TRBV20-1, the J gene TRBJ2-3; 7 bases map to TRBD2. The CDR3 length is 14 residues. The germline V gene encodes CDR1 DFQATT and CDR2 SNEGSKA (reference sequence). The ends lost 0 bases at V and 2 bases at J; junction bases unmatched: 2.

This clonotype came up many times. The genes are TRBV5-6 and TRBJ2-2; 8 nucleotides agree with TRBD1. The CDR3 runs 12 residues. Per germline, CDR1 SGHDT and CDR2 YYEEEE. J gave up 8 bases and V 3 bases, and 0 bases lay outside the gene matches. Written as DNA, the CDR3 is TGTGCCAGCAGCTGGGACAGGGGGGAGCTGTTTTTT. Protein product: CASSWDRGELFF.

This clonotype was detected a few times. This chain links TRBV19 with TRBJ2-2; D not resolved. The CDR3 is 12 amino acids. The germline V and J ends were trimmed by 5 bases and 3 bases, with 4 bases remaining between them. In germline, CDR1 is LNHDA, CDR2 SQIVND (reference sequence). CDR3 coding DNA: TGTGCCAGTAGTGCGGACACCGGGGAGCTGTTTTTT. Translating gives CASSADTGELFF.

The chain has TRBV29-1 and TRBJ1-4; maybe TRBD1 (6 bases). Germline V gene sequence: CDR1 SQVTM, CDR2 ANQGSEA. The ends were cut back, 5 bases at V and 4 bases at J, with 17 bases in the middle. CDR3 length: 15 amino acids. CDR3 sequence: CSVLKGRGGNEKLFF. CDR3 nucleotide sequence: TGCAGCGTTTTAAAGGGGCGAGGGGGTAATGAAAAACTGTTTTTT.

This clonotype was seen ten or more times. CDR3 sequence (DNA): TGCGCCAGCAGCCCGACGGGGGGTGAGCAGTTCTTC. Protein sequence: CASSPTGGEQFF. The rearrangement uses TRBV4-1 and TRBJ2-1; 7 nucleotides agree with TRBD2. The germline CDR1 and CDR2 sequences are MGHRA and YSYEKL. The CDR3 runs to 12 residues. Germline trimming cut 4 bases from V and 9 bases from J; bases unmatched to any gene: 3.

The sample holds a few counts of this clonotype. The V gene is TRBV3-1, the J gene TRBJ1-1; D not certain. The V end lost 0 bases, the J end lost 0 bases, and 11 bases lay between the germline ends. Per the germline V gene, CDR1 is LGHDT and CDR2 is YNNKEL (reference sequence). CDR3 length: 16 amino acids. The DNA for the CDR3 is TGTGCCAGCAGCCAAGATGATTTAGTGGTGAACACTGAAGCTTTCTTT. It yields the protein CASSQDDLVVNTEAFF.

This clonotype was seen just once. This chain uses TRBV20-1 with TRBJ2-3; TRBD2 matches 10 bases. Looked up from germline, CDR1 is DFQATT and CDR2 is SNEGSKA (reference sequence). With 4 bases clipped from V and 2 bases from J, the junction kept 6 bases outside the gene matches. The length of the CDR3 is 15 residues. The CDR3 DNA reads TGCAGTGCTAAAAAAGCGGGGGGGCACACAGATACGCAGTATTTT. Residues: CSAKKAGGHTDTQYF.

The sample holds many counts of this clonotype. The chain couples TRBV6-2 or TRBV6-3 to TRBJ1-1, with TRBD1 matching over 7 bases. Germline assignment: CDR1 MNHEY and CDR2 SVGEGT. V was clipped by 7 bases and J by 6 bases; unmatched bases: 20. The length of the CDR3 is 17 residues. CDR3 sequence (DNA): TGTGCCAGCACCAACCGACAGGGTCCTATGAGAGAGGCTGAAGCTTTCTTT. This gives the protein CASTNRQGPMREAEAFF.

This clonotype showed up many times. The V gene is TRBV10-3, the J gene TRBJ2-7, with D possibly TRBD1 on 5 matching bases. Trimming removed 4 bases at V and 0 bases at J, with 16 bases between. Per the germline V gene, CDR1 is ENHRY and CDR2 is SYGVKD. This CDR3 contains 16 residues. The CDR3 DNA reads TGTGCCATCAGTGCTTTGGACACCTTCCGCTCCTACGAGCAGTACTTC. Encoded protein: CAISALDTFRSYEQYF.

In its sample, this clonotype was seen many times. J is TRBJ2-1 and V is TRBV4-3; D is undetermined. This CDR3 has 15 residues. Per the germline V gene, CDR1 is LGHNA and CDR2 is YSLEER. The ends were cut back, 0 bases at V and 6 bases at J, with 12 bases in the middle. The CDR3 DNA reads TGCGCCAGCAGCCAAGATGATTCAGTGGGCAATGAGCAGTTCTTC. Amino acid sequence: CASSQDDSVGNEQFF.

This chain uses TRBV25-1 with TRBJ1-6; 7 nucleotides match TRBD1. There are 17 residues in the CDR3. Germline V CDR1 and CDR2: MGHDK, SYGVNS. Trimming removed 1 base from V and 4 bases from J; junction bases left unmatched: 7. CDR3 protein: CASSEWGTEFYNSPLHF. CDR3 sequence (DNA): TGTGCCAGCAGTGAATGGGGGACAGAATTTTATAATTCACCCCTCCACTTT.

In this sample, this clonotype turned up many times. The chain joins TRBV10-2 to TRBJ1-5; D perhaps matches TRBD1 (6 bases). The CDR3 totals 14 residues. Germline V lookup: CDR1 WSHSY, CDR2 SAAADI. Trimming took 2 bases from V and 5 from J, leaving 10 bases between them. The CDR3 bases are TGCGCCAGCAGTGAGGGAGGGGGGGATCAGCCCCAGCATTTT. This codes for CASSEGGGDQPQHF.

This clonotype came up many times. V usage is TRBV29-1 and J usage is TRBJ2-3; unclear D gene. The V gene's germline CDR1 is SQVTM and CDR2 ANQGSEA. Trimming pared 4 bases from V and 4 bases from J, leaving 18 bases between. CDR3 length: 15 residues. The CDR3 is CSVGNDAHWADTQYF. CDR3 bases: TGCAGCGTTGGAAACGACGCACACTGGGCAGATACGCAGTATTTT.

CDR3 sequence: CASSGPRDVEAFF. The DNA of the CDR3 is TGCGCCAGCAGCGGTCCCAGGGATGTTGAAGCTTTCTTT. This sequence joins TRBV5-1 and TRBJ1-1; D is perhaps TRBD1 (5 bases). Per germline, CDR1 SGHRS and CDR2 YFSETQ. The CDR3 has 13 residues. With 4 bases removed from V and 7 bases from J, the gap between germline ends came to 14 bases. Drawing the rest from reference TRBV5-1 and TRBJ1-1, the complete variable domain is KAGVTQTPRYLIKTRGQQVTLSCSPISGHRSVSWYQQTPGQGLQFLFEYFSETQRNKGNFPGRFSGRQFSNSRSEMNVSTLELGDSALYLCASSGPRDVEAFFGQGTRLTVV.

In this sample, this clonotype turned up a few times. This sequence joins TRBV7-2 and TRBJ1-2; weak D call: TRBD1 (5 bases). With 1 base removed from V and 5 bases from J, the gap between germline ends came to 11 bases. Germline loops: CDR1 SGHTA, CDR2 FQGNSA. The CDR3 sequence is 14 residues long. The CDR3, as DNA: TGTGCCAGCAGCTTAGAGAATGCAGGGTATGGCTACACCTTC. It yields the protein CASSLENAGYGYTF.

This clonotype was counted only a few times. The CDR3 DNA is TGTGCCAGCAGCCTGACAGCGTATAATTCACCCCTCCACTTT. Encoded protein: CASSLTAYNSPLHF. The chain links TRBV7-2 to TRBJ1-6, with D tentatively TRBD1 (5 bases). V gave up 5 bases and J gave up 4 bases, with 9 bases separating them. Germline CDR1 is SGHTA and CDR2 is FQGNSA. The CDR3 runs 14 residues. The full variable domain, rest sourced from reference TRBV7-2 and TRBJ1-6, is GAGVSQSPSNKVTEKGKDVELRCDPISGHTALYWYRQSLGQGLEFLIYFQGNSAPDKSGLPSDRFSAERTGGSVSTLTIQRTQQEDSAVYLCASSLTAYNSPLHFGNGTRLTVT.

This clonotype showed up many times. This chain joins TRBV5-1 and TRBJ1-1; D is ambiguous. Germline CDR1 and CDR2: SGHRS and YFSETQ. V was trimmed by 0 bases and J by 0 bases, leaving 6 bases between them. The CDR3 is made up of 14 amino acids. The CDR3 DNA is TGCGCCAGCAGCTTGGGAAGCTTGAACACTGAAGCTTTCTTT. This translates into CASSLGSLNTEAFF.

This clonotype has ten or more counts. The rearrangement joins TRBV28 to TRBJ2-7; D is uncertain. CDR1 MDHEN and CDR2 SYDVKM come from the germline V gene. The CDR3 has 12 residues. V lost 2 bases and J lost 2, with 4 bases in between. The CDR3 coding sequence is TGTGCCAGCAGTTTAGCCCCCTACGAGCAGTACTTC. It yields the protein CASSLAPYEQYF.

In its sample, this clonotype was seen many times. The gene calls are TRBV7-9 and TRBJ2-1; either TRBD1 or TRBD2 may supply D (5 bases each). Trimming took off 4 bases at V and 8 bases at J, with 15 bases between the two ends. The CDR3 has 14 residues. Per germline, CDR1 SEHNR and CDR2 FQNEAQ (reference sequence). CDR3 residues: CASSSPGPKDEQFF. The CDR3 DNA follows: TGTGCCAGCAGCTCTCCGGGGCCCAAGGATGAGCAGTTCTTC.

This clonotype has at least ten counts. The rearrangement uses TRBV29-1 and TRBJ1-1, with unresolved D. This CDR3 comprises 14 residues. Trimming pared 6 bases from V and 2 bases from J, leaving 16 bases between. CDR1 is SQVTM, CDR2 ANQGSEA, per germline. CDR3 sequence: CSVVPFGQNTEAFF. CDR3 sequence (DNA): TGCAGCGTAGTCCCTTTTGGTCAAAACACTGAAGCTTTCTTT.

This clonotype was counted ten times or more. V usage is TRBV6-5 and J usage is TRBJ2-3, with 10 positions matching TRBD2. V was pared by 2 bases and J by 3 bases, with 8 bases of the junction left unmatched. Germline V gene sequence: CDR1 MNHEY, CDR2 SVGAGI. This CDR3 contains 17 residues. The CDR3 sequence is CASSYLALAGATDTQYF. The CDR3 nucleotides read TGTGCCAGCAGTTACCTTGCTCTAGCGGGGGCAACAGATACGCAGTATTTT.

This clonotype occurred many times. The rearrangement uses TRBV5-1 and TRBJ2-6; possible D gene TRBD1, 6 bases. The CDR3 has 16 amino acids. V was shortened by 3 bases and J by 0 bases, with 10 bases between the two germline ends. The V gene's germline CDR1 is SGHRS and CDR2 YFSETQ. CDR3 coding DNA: TGCGCCAGCAGCTCGGGACAACCCTCTGGGGCCAACGTCCTGACTTTC. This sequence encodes CASSSGQPSGANVLTF.

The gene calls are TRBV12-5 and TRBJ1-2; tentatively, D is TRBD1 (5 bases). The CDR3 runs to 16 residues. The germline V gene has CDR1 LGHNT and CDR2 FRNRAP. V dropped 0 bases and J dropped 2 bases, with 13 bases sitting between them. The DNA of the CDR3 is TGTGCTAGTGGTTTGGTAGGGGAGGGAAGAAACTATGGCTACACCTTC. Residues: CASGLVGEGRNYGYTF.

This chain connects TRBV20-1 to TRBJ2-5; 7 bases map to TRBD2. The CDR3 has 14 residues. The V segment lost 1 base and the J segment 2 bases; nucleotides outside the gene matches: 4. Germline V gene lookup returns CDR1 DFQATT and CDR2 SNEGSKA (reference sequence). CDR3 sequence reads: CSARGGGGQETQYF. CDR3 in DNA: TGCAGTGCTAGAGGCGGGGGAGGACAAGAGACCCAGTACTTC.

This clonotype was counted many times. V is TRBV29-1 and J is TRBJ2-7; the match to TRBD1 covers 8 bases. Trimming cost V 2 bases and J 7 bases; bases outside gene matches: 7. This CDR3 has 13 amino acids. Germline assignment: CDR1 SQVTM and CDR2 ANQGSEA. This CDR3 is CSVEHRGFREQYF. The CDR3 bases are TGCAGCGTTGAACACAGGGGGTTTCGGGAGCAGTACTTC.

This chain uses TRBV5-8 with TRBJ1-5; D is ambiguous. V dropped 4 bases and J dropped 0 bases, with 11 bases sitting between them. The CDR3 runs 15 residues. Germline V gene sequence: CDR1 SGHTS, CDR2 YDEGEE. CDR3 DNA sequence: TGTGCCAGCAGCACTAACAGCTTTAGCAATCAGCCCCAGCATTTT. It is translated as CASSTNSFSNQPQHF.

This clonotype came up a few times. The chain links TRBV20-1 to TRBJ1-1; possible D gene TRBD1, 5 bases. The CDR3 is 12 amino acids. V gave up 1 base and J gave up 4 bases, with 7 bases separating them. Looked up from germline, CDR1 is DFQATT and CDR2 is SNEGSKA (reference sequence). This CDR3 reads CSARGGGTEAFF. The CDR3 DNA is TGCAGTGCTAGAGGGGGCGGCACTGAAGCTTTCTTT.